This TCR beta chain was recorded in a study of blood T cell repertoires in COVID-19. CDR3 size: 15 residues. The V end was cut by 1 base, the J end by 4 bases, with 10 bases between. The germline V gene encodes CDR1 SGHAT and CDR2 FQNNGV. Produced via immunoSEQ multiplex PCR; TCRdb's table is partial and in-frame only. This sample carries more than 110,000 clones, around 80% of them seen once, and the ten largest clones take 3.5% to 5.5%. This clone was observed a single time. The chain uses TRBV11-2 and TRBJ1-4; D is perhaps TRBD1 (6 bases). This receptor was obtained from a woman aged 80 or over with active or convalescent COVID-19. The sequencing sample was made of peripheral blood. As DNA, the CDR3 is TGTGCCAGCAGCTTAGCCCAGGGGAATAATGAAAAACTGTTTTTT. Its protein product is CASSLAQGNNEKLFF.